A selection of T cell receptor beta chains follows, all from one sample in a study of shared clonotypes between healthy human individuals. Sequencing was performed with immunoSEQ multiplex PCR; in TCRdb, only in-frame clones are kept and a portion is missing. The table includes 2 million to 2.5 million clones, over 85% detected once. The sample comprised naive CD4+ T cells from PBMCs. Source of these receptors: a man aged 18-30 years in good health. Some clones in this sample may be carry-over from other donors' samples. Each CDR3 is given with its conserved first and last residue. Fields, in order: clone size, V gene, D gene, J gene, CDR3 DNA, CDR3 protein. D genes are given only for firm matches. For some rows the clone size is stated as once, few or many, or as a class when expanded; others skip it.

clone size: NA
V gene: TRBV6-1
D gene: NA
J gene: TRBJ2-3
CDR3 DNA: TGTGCCAGCAGTGTTTTGACGGCAGATACGCAGTATTTT
CDR3 protein: CASSVLTADTQYF

clone size: NA
V gene: TRBV28
D gene: NA
J gene: TRBJ1-5
CDR3 DNA: TGTGCCAGCGGTGGTCTGGGTCAGCCCCAGCATTTT
CDR3 protein: CASGGLGQPQHF

clone size: few
V gene: TRBV30
D gene: NA
J gene: TRBJ1-1
CDR3 DNA: TGTGCCTGGAGAGGTCAGAGCACTGAAGCTTTCTTT
CDR3 protein: CAWRGQSTEAFF

clone size: NA
V gene: TRBV9
D gene: TRBD2
J gene: TRBJ2-5
CDR3 DNA: TGTGCCAGCAGCGTAGGAAGTAGCGGGTACCAAGAGACCCAGTACTTC
CDR3 protein: CASSVGSSGYQETQYF

clone size: NA
V gene: TRBV10-1
D gene: NA
J gene: TRBJ1-5
CDR3 DNA: TGCGCCAGCAGTGCTAATAGAAATCAGCCCCAGCATTTT
CDR3 protein: CASSANRNQPQHF

clone size: NA
V gene: TRBV2
D gene: TRBD1
J gene: TRBJ2-7
CDR3 DNA: TGTGCCACCGCACTGACAGGGCGATCCTACGAGCAGTACTTC
CDR3 protein: CATALTGRSYEQYF

clone size: NA
V gene: TRBV18
D gene: TRBD1
J gene: TRBJ2-3
CDR3 DNA: TGTGCCAGCTCAGGGACAGCCCTCACAGATACGCAGTATTTT
CDR3 protein: CASSGTALTDTQYF

clone size: NA
V gene: TRBV5-4
D gene: TRBD1
J gene: TRBJ2-1
CDR3 DNA: TGTGCCAGCAGCGTTGGAGGACAGGGGGGCAATGAGCAGTTCTTC
CDR3 protein: CASSVGGQGGNEQFF

clone size: NA
V gene: TRBV5-1
D gene: TRBD1
J gene: TRBJ2-7
CDR3 DNA: TGCGCCAGCAGGGATCCGGGACAGGGGTTCTACGAGCAGTACTTC
CDR3 protein: CASRDPGQGFYEQYF

clone size: NA
V gene: TRBV14
D gene: NA
J gene: TRBJ2-1
CDR3 DNA: TGTGCCAGCAGCCTAGAATTCCGTCAGTTCTTC
CDR3 protein: CASSLEFRQFF

clone size: NA
V gene: TRBV29-1
D gene: NA
J gene: TRBJ1-2
CDR3 DNA: TGCAGCGCCGCAAGACCCGAAAGCTACACCTTC
CDR3 protein: CSAARPESYTF

clone size: NA
V gene: TRBV5-4
D gene: TRBD1
J gene: TRBJ1-2
CDR3 DNA: TGTGCCAGCAGCCTCCGGGACAGGCCCTATGGCTACACCTTC
CDR3 protein: CASSLRDRPYGYTF

clone size: NA
V gene: TRBV28
D gene: TRBD1
J gene: TRBJ2-2
CDR3 DNA: TGTGCCAGCAGGCCGACAGGGAGTGGGAACACCGGGGAGCTGTTTTTT
CDR3 protein: CASRPTGSGNTGELFF

clone size: NA
V gene: TRBV28
D gene: NA
J gene: TRBJ2-7
CDR3 DNA: TGTGCCGCCCGGGGCGGACAGACAAAGACCTACGAGCAGTACTTC
CDR3 protein: CAARGGQTKTYEQYF

clone size: NA
V gene: TRBV5-4
D gene: TRBD2
J gene: TRBJ2-2
CDR3 DNA: TGTGCCAGCAGCGCTAGCGGGACGAACACCGGGGAGCTGTTTTTT
CDR3 protein: CASSASGTNTGELFF

clone size: NA
V gene: TRBV5-1
D gene: NA
J gene: TRBJ2-7
CDR3 DNA: TGCGCCAGCAGCTATGGCGGATCCTACGAGCAGTACTTC
CDR3 protein: CASSYGGSYEQYF

clone size: NA
V gene: TRBV7-3
D gene: NA
J gene: TRBJ1-5
CDR3 DNA: TGTGCCAGCAGCCTAGGACGAAATCAGCCCCAGCATTTT
CDR3 protein: CASSLGRNQPQHF

clone size: NA
V gene: TRBV5-5
D gene: NA
J gene: TRBJ2-5
CDR3 DNA: TGTGCCAGCAGCCCTGACACGGTCGGGGAGACCCAGTACTTC
CDR3 protein: CASSPDTVGETQYF

clone size: NA
V gene: TRBV27
D gene: NA
J gene: TRBJ2-2
CDR3 DNA: TGTGCCAGCAGGAGGGACCGCACCGGGGAGCTGTTTTTT
CDR3 protein: CASRRDRTGELFF

clone size: NA
V gene: TRBV5-8
D gene: NA
J gene: TRBJ2-2
CDR3 DNA: TGTGCCAGCAGCCCACAGGGGGAGCTGTTTTTT
CDR3 protein: CASSPQGELFF

clone size: once
V gene: TRBV5-4
D gene: NA
J gene: TRBJ2-1
CDR3 DNA: TGTGCCAGCAGCCCCAGGGGGGCAGCCTACAATGAGCAGTTCTTC
CDR3 protein: CASSPRGAAYNEQFF

clone size: NA
V gene: TRBV14
D gene: NA
J gene: TRBJ1-1
CDR3 DNA: TGTGCCAGCAGCCAAGATTCCTACAGGGAGTTGAACACTGAAGCTTTCTTT
CDR3 protein: CASSQDSYRELNTEAFF

clone size: once
V gene: TRBV5-4
D gene: NA
J gene: TRBJ2-7
CDR3 DNA: TGTGCCAGCAGCCCGGGAGGACAGTTCTACGAGCAGTACTTC
CDR3 protein: CASSPGGQFYEQYF

clone size: once
V gene: TRBV6-1
D gene: NA
J gene: TRBJ1-2
CDR3 DNA: TGTGCCAGCAGTGACGGACCGACGCTCTATGGCTACACCTTC
CDR3 protein: CASSDGPTLYGYTF

clone size: few
V gene: TRBV5-1
D gene: TRBD1
J gene: TRBJ1-3
CDR3 DNA: TGCGCCAGCAGCCCGGGACAGGGGGGAAACACCATATATTTT
CDR3 protein: CASSPGQGGNTIYF

clone size: NA
V gene: TRBV6-5
D gene: NA
J gene: TRBJ1-1
CDR3 DNA: TGTGCCAGCAGTTATGACGCGAACACTGAAGCTTTCTTT
CDR3 protein: CASSYDANTEAFF

clone size: NA
V gene: TRBV2
D gene: TRBD2
J gene: TRBJ2-1
CDR3 DNA: TGTGCCAGCAGTGGCCTAGCGGGAGGTTACGAGCAGTTCTTC
CDR3 protein: CASSGLAGGYEQFF

clone size: NA
V gene: TRBV5-6
D gene: NA
J gene: TRBJ2-3
CDR3 DNA: TGTGCCAGCAGCTTTAGGACTACAATCCTCACAGATACGCAGTATTTT
CDR3 protein: CASSFRTTILTDTQYF

clone size: NA
V gene: TRBV7-2
D gene: NA
J gene: TRBJ2-7
CDR3 DNA: TGTGCCAGCAGCTTAGGTCAACCCCTCTACGAGCAGTACTTC
CDR3 protein: CASSLGQPLYEQYF

clone size: NA
V gene: TRBV7-3
D gene: TRBD2
J gene: TRBJ2-5
CDR3 DNA: TGTGCCAGCAGTCTTAGCGGGATTGAAGAGACCCAGTACTTC
CDR3 protein: CASSLSGIEETQYF

clone size: NA
V gene: TRBV7-2
D gene: NA
J gene: TRBJ1-2
CDR3 DNA: TGTGCCAGCAGCTTAGCCGTGGGGGGCGGCGGCTATGGCTACACCTTC
CDR3 protein: CASSLAVGGGGYGYTF

clone size: few
V gene: TRBV19
D gene: NA
J gene: TRBJ2-7
CDR3 DNA: TGTGCCAGTAGTATAGGCGACGGTCGCTCCTACGAGCAGTACTTC
CDR3 protein: CASSIGDGRSYEQYF

clone size: NA
V gene: TRBV5-1
D gene: NA
J gene: TRBJ2-2
CDR3 DNA: TGCGCCAGCAGCAACGACTACACCGGGGAGCTGTTTTTT
CDR3 protein: CASSNDYTGELFF

clone size: NA
V gene: TRBV7-2
D gene: TRBD1
J gene: TRBJ2-7
CDR3 DNA: TGTGCCAGCAGCTTATTCCGGAGGGGACAGGGGTTTAACGAGCAGTACTTC
CDR3 protein: CASSLFRRGQGFNEQYF

clone size: NA
V gene: TRBV6-1
D gene: TRBD1
J gene: TRBJ2-7
CDR3 DNA: TGTGCCAGCAGTGTCGCAGGGGGCTCCTACGAGCAGTACTTC
CDR3 protein: CASSVAGGSYEQYF

clone size: once
V gene: TRBV7-9
D gene: TRBD2
J gene: TRBJ2-2
CDR3 DNA: TGTGCCAGCACCCGGGTCCTAGCGGGAAGCGGGGAGCTGTTTTTT
CDR3 protein: CASTRVLAGSGELFF